This is a list of T cell receptor beta chains from one sample in a study of T cell repertoires in cytomegalovirus infection. TCRdb reprocessed the reads via MiXCR and lists one record per CDR3 protein. Of about 400,000 distinct CDR3 sequences listed, about a sixth are singletons. Sequencing input: PBMCs. The receptors stem from a human donor in good health (CMV status not recorded). Some clones in this sample may be carry-over from other donors' samples. Each CDR3 is given with its conserved first and last residue. The D gene is left open where the match is weak. Size values are once, few and many counts, or a class for expanded clones, and some rows have none.

TRBV19	many	.	TRBJ2-5	TGTGCCAGTAGTACCCGATACTGGGTTGGGGAGACCCAGTACTTC	CASSTRYWVGETQYF
TRBV20-1	few	.	TRBJ1-3	TGCAGTGCTAGACCGGACACTAGCTCTGGAAACACCATATATTTT	CSARPDTSSGNTIYF
TRBV7-2	many	.	TRBJ1-1	TGTGCCAGCAGCTTAGCGCAGATAGGGTACACTGAAGCTTTCTTT	CASSLAQIGYTEAFF
TRBV29-1	.	TRBD1	TRBJ2-3	TGCAGCGGTGGGACAGGAGAAGATACGCAGTATTTT	CSGGTGEDTQYF
TRBV7-8	many	.	TRBJ2-6	TGTGCCAGCAGCTTATCGTCTTCTGGGGCCAACGTCCTGACTTTC	CASSLSSSGANVLTF
TRBV7-9	once	.	TRBJ2-5	TGTGCCAGCAGCTCGGGACTGGAAGAGACCCAGTACTTC	CASSSGLEETQYF
TRBV20-1	few	.	TRBJ2-1	TGCAGTGCTAGTCGGAGCGGGCGAGGTGAGCAGTTCTTC	CSASRSGRGEQFF
TRBV6-6	many	.	TRBJ2-7	TGTGCCAGCAGTTACAGGAACGAGCAGTACTTC	CASSYRNEQYF
TRBV7-2	many	TRBD2	TRBJ2-1	TGTGCCAGCAGCTTAGCGGCGGGAGGGCCTATCAATGAGCAGTTCTTC	CASSLAAGGPINEQFF
TRBV28	many	.	TRBJ1-6	TGTGCCAGCACCGCCCGCCGAAATTCACCCCTCCACTTT	CASTARRNSPLHF
TRBV2	.	.	TRBJ1-1	TGTGCCAGCAGTGTCGGGGGGACCACTGAAGCTTTCTTT	CASSVGGTTEAFF
TRBV3-1	.	TRBD1	TRBJ2-1	TGTGCCAGCAGCCAGGACAGGGTGGACAATGAGCAGTTCTTC	CASSQDRVDNEQFF
TRBV7-9	many	TRBD2	TRBJ2-1	TGTGCCAGCAGCTTGATCAGCGGGATGTCCTACAATGAGCAGTTCTTC	CASSLISGMSYNEQFF
TRBV29-1	many	.	TRBJ2-1	TGCAGCGTTGAATACCCAGGGTTCTCCTACAATGAGCAGTTCTTC	CSVEYPGFSYNEQFF
TRBV29-1	once	.	TRBJ2-1	TGCAGCGTTGGAGAGCCCGCCTACAATGAGCAGTTCTTC	CSVGEPAYNEQFF
TRBV27	.	TRBD1	TRBJ1-6	TGTGCCAGCAGTTTAAAAGGGGGCGGGGGAACAACACATCCCAATTCACCCCTCCACTTT	CASSLKGGGGTTHPNSPLHF
TRBV6-2/TRBV6-3	.	.	TRBJ1-1	TGTGCCAGCAGTTACTACCTCAAGAACACTGAAGCTTTCTTT	CASSYYLKNTEAFF
TRBV7-9	many	.	TRBJ1-1	TGTGCCAGCAGCTTAGGAGGGTCTGAAGCTTTCTTT	CASSLGGSEAFF
TRBV7-2	many	TRBD1	TRBJ2-7	TGTGCCAGCAGCTGGGACAGCGGTTCGACCTACGAGCAGTACTTC	CASSWDSGSTYEQYF
TRBV7-9	.	TRBD1	TRBJ2-1	TGTGCCAGCAGCTTAAGACAGGGGGCGGACAATGAGCAGTTCTTC	CASSLRQGADNEQFF
TRBV10-3	many	.	TRBJ1-1	TGTGCCATCACCCCAGGGTTTGGGTACACTGAAGCTTTCTTT	CAITPGFGYTEAFF
TRBV6-2/TRBV6-3	.	.	TRBJ2-7	TGTGCCAGCAGTTCGCGACTAGTCGGGGCCCGGTGGCAGTACTTC	CASSSRLVGARWQYF
TRBV7-6	few	.	TRBJ2-1	TGTGCCAGCAGCGGGGGGGGCCACAATGAGCAGTTCTTC	CASSGGGHNEQFF
TRBV12-3/TRBV12-4	.	.	TRBJ2-2	TGTGCCAGCAGTTCCTCCGGGCTGAACACCGGGGAGCTGTTTTTT	CASSSSGLNTGELFF
TRBV7-9	few	.	TRBJ2-1	TGTGCCAGCAGCTTAGTCGCCCAGATATCCAATGAGCAGTTCTTC	CASSLVAQISNEQFF
TRBV11-2	many	.	TRBJ2-5	TGTGCCAGCAGCTTAGTCGGGCTAGCGACAGAGACCCAGTACTTC	CASSLVGLATETQYF
TRBV7-2	many	.	TRBJ2-1	TGTGCCAGCAGCCTACGTAGGAATTCCTACAATGAGCAGTTCTTC	CASSLRRNSYNEQFF
TRBV6-6	few	TRBD1	TRBJ2-2	TGTGCCAGCAGTACCGGACAGGGGCCTTCCACCGGGGAGCTGTTTTTT	CASSTGQGPSTGELFF
TRBV20-1	.	TRBD2	TRBJ2-5	TGCAGTGCTAGGAGCGGGAGCGGGGGAGAGACCCAGTACTTC	CSARSGSGGETQYF
TRBV29-1	.	.	TRBJ2-5	TGCAGCGTTGTATTCCGGGAGACCCAGTACTTC	CSVVFRETQYF
TRBV2	.	TRBD2	TRBJ2-3	TGTGCCAAAACTAGCGGGGCGACAGTAGATACGCAGTATTTT	CAKTSGATVDTQYF
TRBV2	.	TRBD1	TRBJ1-6	TGTGCCACCTCGAGACAGGGAGGCTCCTATAATTCACCCCTCCACTTT	CATSRQGGSYNSPLHF
TRBV12-3/TRBV12-4	many	.	TRBJ2-6	TGTGCCAGCAGCGACAAGCCTCCTGGGGCCAACGTCCTGACTTTC	CASSDKPPGANVLTF
TRBV14	few	TRBD2	TRBJ2-7	TGTGCCAGCAGCCAGACTAGCGGGACCTACGAGCAGTACTTC	CASSQTSGTYEQYF
TRBV30	.	.	TRBJ2-7	TGTGCCTGGAGCATTCGAGCCGGGGAGCAGTACTTC	CAWSIRAGEQYF
TRBV24-1	.	.	TRBJ1-4	TGTGCCACCAGTGATCCGGGGTTGGGTGAAAAACTGTTTTTT	CATSDPGLGEKLFF
TRBV2	.	TRBD1	TRBJ1-5	TGTGCCAGCAGCGAAGAGGGGGCTTCTGGTCAGCCCCAGCATTTT	CASSEEGASGQPQHF
TRBV5-4	.	TRBD1	TRBJ1-1	TGTGCCAGCAGCTTGGCGGGGACAGGCGTTGAAGCTTTCTTT	CASSLAGTGVEAFF
TRBV20-1	few	.	TRBJ1-1	TGCAGTACCCACATGAACACTGAAGCTTTCTTT	CSTHMNTEAFF
TRBV10-3	few	.	TRBJ2-5	TGTGCCATCAATTCTGCAGGGGAAGAGACCCAGTACTTC	CAINSAGEETQYF
TRBV7-2	many	.	TRBJ2-7	TGTGCCAGCAGCCGTGTGGGACTGTGGGCCGAGCAGTACTTC	CASSRVGLWAEQYF
TRBV12-3/TRBV12-4	.	.	TRBJ1-2	TGTGCCAGCAGTCGTGGCCAGCCGACTAACTATGGCTACACCTTC	CASSRGQPTNYGYTF
TRBV9	few	.	TRBJ2-1	TGTGCCAGCAGCGCCTTCAACAATGAGCAGTTCTTC	CASSAFNNEQFF
TRBV20-1	.	TRBD2	TRBJ2-5	TGCAGTGCTTCCCCGGCTAGCGGAGGGAAGGAGACCCAGTACTTC	CSASPASGGKETQYF
TRBV29-1	.	.	TRBJ1-2	TGCAGCGTTCGACCGCAGGACTATGGCTACACCTTC	CSVRPQDYGYTF
TRBV5-1	.	.	TRBJ1-1	TGCGCCAGCAGCACACAGGCGGAGAATACTGAAGCTTTCTTT	CASSTQAENTEAFF
TRBV7-8	.	.	TRBJ2-5	TGTGCCAGCAGCGTAAGGGATTTTCCAATACAAGAGACCCAGTACTTC	CASSVRDFPIQETQYF
TRBV20-1	.	.	TRBJ2-1	TGCAGTGCTAGAAAGTATGAGCGGAGCTCCTACAATGAGCAGTTCTTC	CSARKYERSSYNEQFF
TRBV6-2/TRBV6-3	.	TRBD2	TRBJ2-1	TGTGCCAGCAGGGGGATCCGGGGGGGGAGGTATGAGCAGTTCTTC	CASRGIRGGRYEQFF
TRBV7-8	many	TRBD1	TRBJ1-6	TGTGCCAGCAGCTTAGCGGGACAGGGAAATTCACCCCTCCACTTT	CASSLAGQGNSPLHF